This TCR beta chain was documented in a study of shared clonotypes between healthy human individuals. The method was immunoSEQ multiplex PCR; TCRdb's version includes in-frame clones alone and lacks a portion of them. The sample holds about a million clones; around three quarters are singletons and the top ten take about 1.5%. All participating donors were Caucasian adults from Nashville, Tennessee. General study results and limits: Sorted-subset samples were not fully sequenced, rarefaction indicated.

This CDR3 comprises 14 residues. In germline, CDR1 is LNHDA, CDR2 SQIVND (reference sequence). The V gene end was trimmed by 5 bases and the J gene end by 7 bases; junction bases not matched to a gene: 4. The sample holds many counts of this clone. Antigen unknown. This TCR came from a man in his late teens or twenties in good health. V usage is TRBV19 and J usage is TRBJ1-6, with 8 positions matching TRBD1. Sequenced sample: memory CD4+ T cells sorted from blood. The subset: CD45RA-negative fraction. CDR3 residues: CASSHRGDNSPLHF. CDR3 DNA: TGTGCCAGTAGTCACAGGGGGGACAATTCACCCCTCCACTTT.